This entry lists 22 T cell receptor beta chains sequenced from one sample in a study of shared clonotypes between healthy human individuals. Repertoires were generated with immunoSEQ multiplex PCR, while TCRdb's copy carries only in-frame clones and drops some. Altogether some 2,500,000 clones are present, under 95% being singletons, with the ten largest covering 0.37%. Sample: naive CD4+ T cells from PBMCs. The subset: CD45RA+ positively selected. The receptors stem from a man aged 18 to 29 in good health. Some clones in this sample may be carry-over from other donors' samples.

As for this clone: Additional DNA sequences in this sample encode the identical CDR3. The chain recombines TRBV7-2 with TRBJ2-7; no definite D call. This CDR3 has 12 residues. Germline V gene sequence: CDR1 SGHTA, CDR2 FQGNSA. The ends were cut back, 1 base at V and 4 bases at J, with 5 bases in the middle. In nucleotides, the CDR3 is TGTGCCAGCAGCTTAGACCCGTACGAGCAGTACTTC. Translated, it gives CASSLDPYEQYF.

The J gene is TRBJ1-1, the V gene TRBV5-1, with TRBD1 matching over 8 bases. Unmatched junction bases numbered 6, after V lost 0 bases and J lost 8 bases. CDR1 and CDR2 (germline): SGHRS, YFSETQ. The CDR3 extends over 14 amino acids. CDR3: CASSLVIGQGEAFF. Written as DNA, the CDR3 is TGCGCCAGCAGCTTGGTAATAGGACAGGGCGAAGCTTTCTTT.

V and J are TRBV5-4 and TRBJ2-5; 11 bases map to TRBD2. The CDR3 contains 19 residues. The germline V gene has CDR1 SGHNT and CDR2 YYREEE (reference sequence). V dropped 0 bases and J dropped 1; count of bases not matched to a gene: 11. The CDR3 loop is CASSLEASGRSWVQETQYF. The CDR3 DNA sequence: TGTGCCAGCAGCTTGGAGGCTAGCGGGAGGTCTTGGGTCCAAGAGACCCAGTACTTC.

The rearrangement links TRBV6-6 to TRBJ2-1, with 7 positions matching TRBD2. This CDR3 contains 14 residues. Per the germline V gene, CDR1 is MNHNY and CDR2 is SVGAGI (reference sequence). Trimming at V came to 5 bases and at J to 4 bases, leaving 5 bases not matched to a gene. The CDR3, as DNA: TGTGCCAGCAGTGGGGGACTACATTACAATGAGCAGTTCTTC. The encoded protein is CASSGGLHYNEQFF.

The V gene is TRBV5-4, the J gene TRBJ2-7; 9 positions agree with TRBD2. CDR1 and CDR2 (germline): SGHNT, YYREEE (reference sequence). After removal of 2 bases from V and 0 bases from J, the junction contained 6 bases not matched to a gene. The CDR3 length is 16 residues. The CDR3 loop reads CASSFLTSGRSYEQYF. In nucleotides, the CDR3 is TGTGCCAGCAGCTTCTTAACTAGCGGGCGCTCCTACGAGCAGTACTTC.

Comment on this clone: Additional DNA sequences in this sample encode the identical CDR3. The chain couples TRBV5-1 to TRBJ2-7; TRBD1 matches at 12 bases. In germline, CDR1 is SGHRS, CDR2 YFSETQ. CDR3 length: 14 residues. V dropped 4 bases and J dropped 4; count of bases not matched to a gene: 3. As DNA, the CDR3 is TGCGCCAGCAGCAAGGGACAGGGGGCTTACGAGCAGTACTTC. This codes for CASSKGQGAYEQYF.

The J gene is TRBJ1-6, the V gene TRBV7-8, with no clear D. Germline assignment: CDR1 SGHVS and CDR2 FQNEAQ. Trimming left V 1 base short and J 9 bases short, with 16 bases between. This CDR3 comprises 16 residues. The DNA for the CDR3 is TGTGCCAGCAGCTTAGAGGTCCATCGGTTGGGTTCACCCCTCCACTTT. It encodes CASSLEVHRLGSPLHF.

CDR3 coding DNA: TGTGCCAGCAGTCCCAGGACAAGATTCTACGAGCAGTACTTC. Translating gives CASSPRTRFYEQYF. The chain links TRBV27 to TRBJ2-7; maybe TRBD1 (5 bases). The CDR3 extends over 14 amino acids. Germline V CDR1 and CDR2: MNHEY, SMNVEV (reference sequence). The V end lost 5 bases, the J end lost 3 bases, and 14 bases lay between the germline ends.

This chain links TRBV2 with TRBJ1-3, with TRBD1 matching over 7 bases. CDR3 length: 15 amino acids. The ends lost 8 bases at V and 0 bases at J; junction bases unmatched: 7. CDR1 and CDR2 (germline): SNHLY, FYNNEI. The CDR3 reads CASGDSTYSGNTIYF. The CDR3 region has the DNA TGTGCCAGCGGGGACAGCACCTACTCTGGAAACACCATATATTTT.

For this clone: Other DNA sequences in the sample encode the same CDR3. The V and J genes are TRBV9 and TRBJ2-1; 9 nucleotides agree with TRBD2. The CDR3 has 15 residues. Germline V lookup: CDR1 SGDLS, CDR2 YYNGEE. The trim removed 0 bases at V and 3 bases at J, leaving 1 base unmatched. The CDR3: CASSVDSGSYNEQFF. CDR3 bases: TGTGCCAGCAGCGTAGATAGCGGGAGCTACAATGAGCAGTTCTTC.

This rearrangement joins TRBV9 to TRBJ2-2; possibly TRBD1 or TRBD2 for D (5 bases each). CDR3 size: 12 residues. The V end was cut by 5 bases, the J end by 6 bases, with 8 bases between. Germline assignment: CDR1 SGDLS and CDR2 YYNGEE. CDR3 coding DNA: TGTGCCAGCAGGGGGGATTCCGGGGAGCTGTTTTTT. Amino acids: CASRGDSGELFF.

This chain joins TRBV7-9 and TRBJ2-7, with TRBD2 as a possible D gene (6 bases). V lost 1 base and J 0 bases, leaving 10 bases between the germline ends. Germline CDR1 reads SEHNR; CDR2 reads FQNEAQ (reference sequence). The CDR3 covers 15 residues. CDR3 region: CASSLGGASSYEQYF. In DNA form, the CDR3 reads TGTGCCAGCAGCTTAGGCGGGGCCAGCTCCTACGAGCAGTACTTC.

The V gene is TRBV7-3, the J gene TRBJ2-2; 8 bases map to TRBD2. Germline assignment: CDR1 SGHTA and CDR2 FQGTGA. J lost 2 bases, V lost 4 bases, and 3 bases had no gene match. This CDR3 is built from 15 residues. CDR3 amino acids: CASSSSGGNTGELFF. CDR3 sequence (DNA): TGTGCCAGCAGCTCGAGCGGGGGAAACACCGGGGAGCTGTTTTTT.

In this sample, this clone turned up once. V is TRBV2 and J is TRBJ1-2; tentatively, D is TRBD1 (6 bases). The CDR3 is 14 residues long. Trimming removed 2 bases from V and 6 bases from J, with 13 bases in between. Germline V gene data show CDR1 as SNHLY and CDR2 as FYNNEI. Here the CDR3 DNA reads TGTGCCAGCAGTGAATACAGGGCTTACGATGGCTACACCTTC. Translated, it gives CASSEYRAYDGYTF.

The chain links TRBV9 to TRBJ2-1; D is possibly TRBD2 (7 bases). The CDR3 runs to 15 residues. Trimming pared 1 base from V and 7 bases from J, leaving 15 bases between. Germline V gene data show CDR1 as SGDLS and CDR2 as YYNGEE. In DNA form, the CDR3 reads TGTGCCAGCAGCGTAAGGGGGGGAAAAGAGAATGAGCAGTTCTTC. It is translated as CASSVRGGKENEQFF.

Turning to this clone: The sample contains more than one DNA sequence encoding this CDR3. The chain couples TRBV28 to TRBJ2-2; D unresolved. Germline CDR1 is MDHEN and CDR2 is SYDVKM. The CDR3 length is 13 residues. The V gene lost 4 bases and the J gene lost 2 bases, with 5 bases spanning the gap. The CDR3 bases are TGTGCCAGCAGTTACAGTAACACCGGGGAGCTGTTTTTT. Translated: CASSYSNTGELFF.

This clone was observed a single time. The V call is TRBV4-3, the J call TRBJ2-7; the match to TRBD2 covers 7 bases. Per germline, CDR1 LGHNA and CDR2 YSLEER. V was pared by 4 bases and J by 1 base, with 10 bases of the junction left unmatched. There are 16 residues in the CDR3. The chain's CDR3 is CASSLGVTSSSYEQYF. CDR3 nucleotide sequence: TGCGCCAGCAGCCTGGGGGTGACTAGCTCGTCCTACGAGCAGTACTTC.

The chain has TRBV7-3 and TRBJ1-2; no reliable D call. The CDR3 is 17 residues long. Germline V CDR1 and CDR2: SGHTA, FQGTGA. Trimming pared 8 bases from V and 11 bases from J, leaving 33 bases between. The CDR3 is CASGSARGPLVSMGYTF. In DNA form, the CDR3 reads TGTGCCAGCGGCTCGGCGAGAGGGCCCCTGGTCTCTATGGGGTACACCTTC.

The rearrangement links TRBV28 to TRBJ1-1; no definite D call. Deletions cut 6 bases from V and 0 bases from J, with 14 bases between. CDR3 size: 15 residues. CDR1 and CDR2 (germline): MDHEN, SYDVKM. This CDR3 is CASSPEGAVNTEAFF. The CDR3 coding sequence is TGTGCCAGCAGCCCCGAGGGAGCAGTGAACACTGAAGCTTTCTTT. Combining the CDR3 with reference TRBV28 and TRBJ1-1 gives the whole variable domain DVKVTQSSRYLVKRTGEKVFLECVQDMDHENMFWYRQDPGLGLRLIYFSYDVKMKEKGDIPEGYSVSREKKERFSLILESASTNQTSMYLCASSPEGAVNTEAFFGQGTRLTVV.

The chain is built from TRBV28 and TRBJ2-1; D call uncertain. The CDR3 contains 14 residues. The germline V and J ends were trimmed by 5 bases and 7 bases, with 15 bases remaining between them. Germline V gene data show CDR1 as MDHEN and CDR2 as SYDVKM. The CDR3 sequence is CASSTTLRANEQFF. The CDR3 DNA follows: TGTGCCAGCAGTACAACCCTCAGAGCTAATGAGCAGTTCTTC.

This rearrangement joins TRBV19 to TRBJ2-7, with 7 nucleotides matching TRBD1. This CDR3 spans 15 amino acids. Germline trimming cut 5 bases from V and 3 bases from J; bases unmatched to any gene: 10. Germline loops: CDR1 LNHDA, CDR2 SQIVND (reference sequence). The CDR3 DNA reads as TGTGCCAGTAGTTCAACCCTCGACAGGGTCTACGAGCAGTACTTC. Translating gives CASSSTLDRVYEQYF.

The chain couples TRBV7-2 to TRBJ2-2; D is ambiguous. V was shortened by 1 base and J by 7 bases, with 7 bases between the two germline ends. The CDR3 totals 13 residues. Germline CDR1 SGHTA, CDR2 FQGNSA. This CDR3 is CASSLGSYGELFF. In DNA, the CDR3 is TGTGCCAGCAGCTTAGGCTCATACGGGGAGCTGTTTTTT. The whole variable domain, filled in from reference TRBV7-2 and TRBJ2-2, reads GAGVSQSPSNKVTEKGKDVELRCDPISGHTALYWYRQSLGQGLEFLIYFQGNSAPDKSGLPSDRFSAERTGGSVSTLTIQRTQQEDSAVYLCASSLGSYGELFFGEGSRLTVL.